This T cell receptor (beta chain) was profiled in a study of OX40 agonist ivuxolimab in advanced cancers. The table came from immunoSEQ multiplex PCR; TCRdb's copy has only in-frame clones and leaves some out. The data show 55,000 to 65,000 clones, about 88% seen once. The CDR3 has 16 amino acids. CDR1 and CDR2 from the germline V gene are SGDLS and YYNGEE. V gave up 0 bases and J gave up 0 bases, with 11 bases separating them. The chain uses TRBV9 and TRBJ2-3; perhaps TRBD1 as D (5 bases). Sequencing used CD4+ or CD8+ T cells sorted from blood, obtained in a trial of the OX40 agonist ivuxolimab. The clonotype was recovered from an adult with an advanced solid tumor such as melanoma, head and neck, liver or kidney cancer. As DNA, the CDR3 is TGTGCCAGCAGCGTAGACGCGGACACTAGCACAGATACGCAGTATTTT. Protein: CASSVDADTSTDTQYF.